The T cell receptor (beta chain) under discussion was sequenced for a study of T cell responses to AZD1222 COVID-19 vaccine. Broader study findings: White British people made up most donors, females outnumbered males, and clonal diversity was possibly underestimated. Seropositive status at baseline applied to only six AZD1222 recipients.

The data were produced by immunoSEQ multiplex PCR, yet TCRdb's version contains in-frame clones alone and is incomplete. The sample shows approximately 200,000 clones, about 94% of them seen only once. Notes on this clone: Antigen specificity is unknown. Other DNA variants within this sample encode the same CDR3.

Trimming cost V 2 bases and J 2 bases, with 3 bases left between them. The CDR3 runs 12 residues. The source material was peripheral blood, sampled 28 days after the second dose of the MenACWY control vaccine. The source is an adult who received the MenACWY meningococcal vaccine as a control. The V and J genes are TRBV12-3 or TRBV12-4 and TRBJ1-1; D remains ambiguous. For the CDR3, the DNA is TGTGCCAGCAGTTTAACTAACACTGAAGCTTTCTTT. Translating it yields CASSLTNTEAFF.